Listed below are T cell receptor beta chains from one sample, sequenced in a study of neurological immune-mediated disorders. TCRdb re-called the 5' RACE reads with MiXCR, one entry per CDR3 protein. The sample gives 25,000 to 35,000 distinct CDR3 sequences, roughly a sixth of which show up once; 4.5% to 5% is in the top ten. Sequencing input: CD4+ T cells from blood. The receptors here all came from a female donor with HTLV-1-associated myelopathy (HAM/TSP). Both conserved end residues are part of each CDR3. The D gene is left open where the match is weak. Part of the rows lack a size; the others show once, few, many or a class for expanded clones.

CDR3nt,CDR3aa,j_gene,abundance,v_gene,d_gene
TGTGCCAGCAGTCGTCTGGCGGGGGCGAACACCGGGGAGCTGTTTTTT,CASSRLAGANTGELFF,TRBJ2-2,many,TRBV6-5,TRBD2
TGTGCCAGCAGGCGGGACAGGAGAAACTATAGCAATCAGCCCCAGCATTTT,CASRRDRRNYSNQPQHF,TRBJ1-5,many,TRBV7-8,TRBD1
TGTGCCAGCAGAGGTACAGGGGGTAGCTCTGGAAACACCATATATTTT,CASRGTGGSSGNTIYF,TRBJ1-3,many,TRBV6-6,TRBD1
TGTGCTAGCAGCTGGAGGGAAGGAGAAAAACTGTTTTTT,CASSWREGEKLFF,TRBJ1-4,many,TRBV7-7,NA
TGTGCCAGCAGCCCCCCGGGACTGGGGGGGGAGACCCAGTACTTC,CASSPPGLGGETQYF,TRBJ2-5,many,TRBV11-1,TRBD2
TGCAGTGCTAGAGCGGCGAGGGAGGGTGCAACTAATGAAAAACTGTTTTTT,CSARAAREGATNEKLFF,TRBJ1-4,many,TRBV20-1,NA
TGTGCCAGCAGCCGGACAGGGGGCTTCTACGAGCAGTACTTC,CASSRTGGFYEQYF,TRBJ2-7,many,TRBV11-2,TRBD1
TGCGCCAGCAGCCAAGAAGAACACGGGGAGCTGTTTTTT,CASSQEEHGELFF,TRBJ2-2,many,TRBV4-1,NA
TGTGCCAGCAGCTTGGCAGGTTCGGGGGAGAACACAGATACGCAGTATTTT,CASSLAGSGENTDTQYF,TRBJ2-3,NA,TRBV5-5,NA
TGTGCCAGTAGCCAAGAGGGCTACGGACAGGGATACGAGCAGTACTTC,CASSQEGYGQGYEQYF,TRBJ2-7,NA,TRBV4-2,TRBD1
TGTGCCAGCAGCTTATTAGCGGGGGGGCGTAGAGATACGCAGTATTTT,CASSLLAGGRRDTQYF,TRBJ2-3,many,TRBV7-2,TRBD2
TGCGCCAGCAGCCCTACCAGACAGGGGGCGCAAAGTGGCTACACCTTC,CASSPTRQGAQSGYTF,TRBJ1-2,many,TRBV5-1,TRBD1
TGTGCCAGCAGTTACTCGATAGCGGGGGGGATGGGTACGCAGTATTTT,CASSYSIAGGMGTQYF,TRBJ2-3,many,TRBV6-5,TRBD2
TGCAGTGCTAGAGGAGGACTAGCGACCGCCACAGATACGCAGTATTTT,CSARGGLATATDTQYF,TRBJ2-3,many,TRBV20-1,TRBD2
TGTGCTCTTGCAGACCTAAAAGCGAACACCGGGGAGCTGTTTTTT,CALADLKANTGELFF,TRBJ2-2,many,TRBV12-3/TRBV12-4,NA
TGCGCCAGCAGCTTGGCCGGACTAGCGGGACGGTATGAGCAGTTCTTC,CASSLAGLAGRYEQFF,TRBJ2-1,many,TRBV5-1,TRBD2
TGTGCCATCGGGGAAAACGGGGAGCTGTTTTTT,CAIGENGELFF,TRBJ2-2,many,TRBV10-3,NA